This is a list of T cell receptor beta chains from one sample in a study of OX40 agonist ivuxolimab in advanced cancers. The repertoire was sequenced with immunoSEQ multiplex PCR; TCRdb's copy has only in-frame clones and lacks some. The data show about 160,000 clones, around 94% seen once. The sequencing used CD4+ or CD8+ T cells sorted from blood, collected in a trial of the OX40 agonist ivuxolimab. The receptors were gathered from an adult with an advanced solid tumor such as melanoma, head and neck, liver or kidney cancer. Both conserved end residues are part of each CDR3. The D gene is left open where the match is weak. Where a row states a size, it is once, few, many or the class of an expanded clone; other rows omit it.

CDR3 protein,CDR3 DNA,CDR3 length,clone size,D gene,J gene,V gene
CASSLRRDSSTDTQYF,TGTGCCAGCAGCTTGCGTCGGGATTCTAGCACAGATACGCAGTATTTT,16,-,-,TRBJ2-3,TRBV11-2
CSVEPDRGDIQYF,TGCAGCGTTGAACCGGACAGGGGGGACATTCAGTACTTC,13,-,TRBD1,TRBJ2-4,TRBV29-1
CASSEQTNTEAFF,TGTGCCAGCAGTGAACAGACGAACACTGAAGCTTTCTTT,13,-,-,TRBJ1-1,TRBV2
CASSISQGPDEQYF,TGTGCCAGTAGTATCTCGCAGGGGCCGGACGAGCAGTACTTC,14,once,-,TRBJ2-7,TRBV19
CASSLWGTHSGNTIYF,TGTGCCAGCAGTCTTTGGGGGACACACTCTGGAAACACCATATATTTT,16,-,-,TRBJ1-3,TRBV27
CASSLVGTDRGAEHGYTF,TGCGCCAGCAGCCTGGTGGGGACTGACAGGGGCGCGGAACATGGCTACACCTTC,18,-,TRBD1,TRBJ1-2,TRBV5-1
CASSLAADLETQYF,TGCGCCAGCAGCTTGGCAGCGGATTTAGAGACCCAGTACTTC,14,-,-,TRBJ2-5,TRBV5-1
CASSVSGTGNTIYF,TGTGCCAGTAGTGTCTCAGGAACTGGAAACACCATATATTTT,14,-,-,TRBJ1-3,TRBV19
CASSVERVSYNEQFF,TGTGCCAGCAGCGTAGAGAGGGTATCCTACAATGAGCAGTTCTTC,15,-,-,TRBJ2-1,TRBV9
CASGTGQGLGAFF,TGCGCCAGCGGGACCGGACAGGGGTTGGGAGCTTTCTTT,13,once,TRBD1,TRBJ1-1,TRBV5-1
CASSLERPYGYTF,TGTGCCAGCAGCTTGGAAAGGCCCTATGGCTACACCTTC,13,-,-,TRBJ1-2,TRBV5-6
CASSSLRGHSYEQYF,TGTGCCAGCAGCTCTCTCCGGGGGCATTCCTACGAGCAGTACTTC,15,-,-,TRBJ2-7,TRBV11-2
CASSPMTATNEKLFF,TGTGCCAGCTCACCAATGACCGCAACTAATGAAAAACTGTTTTTT,15,-,-,TRBJ1-4,TRBV18
CASTLTQGGSYNEQFF,TGCGCCAGCACCCTAACCCAGGGCGGCTCCTACAATGAGCAGTTCTTC,16,-,-,TRBJ2-1,TRBV10-2
CASSPGHLNIQYF,TGTGCCAGCAGCCCTGGACATTTGAACATTCAGTACTTC,13,-,-,TRBJ2-4,TRBV11-2
CASPPEGRGHDEQYF,TGCGCCAGCCCACCTGAGGGCAGAGGGCACGACGAGCAGTACTTC,15,-,-,TRBJ2-7,TRBV10-1
CASSLSPGTSANNEQFF,TGTGCCAGCAGCCTATCACCCGGGACTAGCGCCAACAATGAGCAGTTCTTC,17,-,TRBD2,TRBJ2-1,TRBV4-2
CASSDHPGQRGNTIYF,TGTGCCAGCAGTGACCATCCGGGACAGAGGGGAAACACCATATATTTT,16,once,TRBD1,TRBJ1-3,TRBV6-1
CASSPGTQSGNTEAFF,TGTGCCAGCAGCCCGGGAACACAATCCGGGAACACTGAAGCTTTCTTT,16,-,-,TRBJ1-1,TRBV7-2
CATSRPLSRDPGDNEQFF,TGTGCCACCAGCAGACCTTTAAGCAGGGACCCTGGGGACAATGAGCAGTTCTTC,18,-,-,TRBJ2-1,TRBV15
CASSPTHTMGQVRGYTF,TGTGCCAGCAGCCCCACCCATACTATGGGACAGGTGCGTGGCTACACCTTC,17,-,TRBD1,TRBJ1-2,TRBV7-9
CASSPSYRANEKLFF,TGCGCCAGCAGCCCAAGCTACAGGGCAAATGAAAAACTGTTTTTT,15,-,-,TRBJ1-4,TRBV4-1
CASSPSRGDVEQFF,TGTGCCAGCAGCCCCTCCAGGGGGGACGTGGAGCAGTTCTTC,14,-,-,TRBJ2-1,TRBV7-3
CASSGGWDLYEQYF,TGTGCCAGCAGTGGAGGGTGGGACTTATACGAGCAGTACTTC,14,-,-,TRBJ2-7,TRBV28
CASSVRQGAGETQYF,TGTGCCAGCAGCGTGAGACAGGGGGCTGGAGAGACCCAGTACTTC,15,-,TRBD1,TRBJ2-5,TRBV9
CASSLSRLAGPHEQYF,TGTGCCAGCAGTTTATCGAGGCTAGCGGGGCCTCACGAGCAGTACTTC,16,-,TRBD2,TRBJ2-7,TRBV27
CASSSGQQETQYF,TGTGCCAGCAGCTCAGGACAGCAAGAGACCCAGTACTTC,13,-,-,TRBJ2-5,TRBV7-3
CASSPSPGILDTQYF,TGTGCCAGCAGCCCATCCCCGGGAATTTTAGATACGCAGTATTTT,15,-,-,TRBJ2-3,TRBV11-3